This TCR beta chain was found in a study of shared clonotypes between healthy human individuals (dated by TCRdb to 2018 to 2020). Notes on the research overall: A couple of women and a few men aged 18 to 49 years were included in the cohort. For each donor, three plates each were used for CD4 naive and CD4 memory, two plates were used for CD8 naive, and one plate was used for CD8 memory. To estimate repertoire size and how much clonotype sharing occurs between individuals, the study deeply sequenced the blood TCR repertoires of 4 to 6 healthy adults. To increase sequencing depth and limit assay-specific biases, TCR repertoire library preparation and sequencing were carried out by different laboratories using diverse techniques. Each donor's leukapheresis produced roughly between about 0.85 and 10 billion PBMCs.

Using the deep immunoSEQ assay, TCR CDR3 regions were amplified from genomic DNA by multiplex PCR. Extracted genomic DNA from each cell subset was distributed evenly across all wells of several immunoSEQ 96-well plates, and each plate was treated as a replicate. For sorted subsets, about 200 ng genomic DNA, equal to 25,000 to 35,000 T cell genomes, was loaded into each replicate PCR. Purified libraries were quantified with a Qubit 3.0 fluorometer, sized on a Bioanalyzer 2100, and re-quantified with the KAPA Library Quantification kit. Every immunoSEQ 96-well plate was sequenced on a separate single-read 150-cycle Illumina NextSeq 550 flow cell. The paper's processing steps were these. Because only junctional sequences without quality scores were contained in the immunoSEQ output, filtering matching that applied to full-length reads could not be performed. Sequences were annotated with PyIR, a Python wrapper for IgBLAST v1.9, using IMGT germline references to assign V/J genes and CDR3. Any read was removed if the V/J assignment was weak (E-value above 1e-6), the CDR3 was missing, or the read contained stop codons, out-of-frame junctions, or ambiguous translated residues. V3J clonotypes were defined as sequences sharing the same inferred V gene, J gene, and CDR3 amino acid sequence. Percentage overlap between repertoires was calculated by dividing the number of shared unique clonotypes by the size of the smaller repertoire. Three approaches were used to assess repertoire richness: RTK rarefaction, the Chao1 estimator, and Recon v2.1 estimates of unobserved clonotypes. OLGA was used to compute generation probabilities for all TCRbeta clonotypes that the gDNA method yielded from a few donors. What TCRdb holds here is the immuneACCESS table cut down to in-frame rearrangements. Part of the clones is not present; checked against another copy, under half of the missing clones reflect an unresolved V gene, and the others are unexplained. The DNA was the basis for D and trimming; V, J and clone size are from that table. For this sample the table gives a few million clones, of which roughly nine tenths were detected only once. Over 0.12% of the sample is in the top ten clones.

V has 3 bases trimmed and J has 7 bases trimmed; junction bases matching no gene number 7. Per the germline V gene (reference sequence), SGHNT is the CDR1 and YYREEE is the CDR2. The CDR3 contains 14 residues, cysteine and phenylalanine counted. The read is trimmed to its CDR3 DNA, 42 bases read in frame from base 1. The paper as a whole reports these results and caveats: Sharing across four donors was observed for 5% to 6.5% of naive CD4, over 3% of naive CD8, roughly 2.4% of memory CD4, and over 0.3% of memory CD8 clonotypes. Compared with non-shared clonotypes, the clonotypes found in all four sorted-subset donors had higher generation probabilities. Incomplete sequencing was indicated by rarefaction of sorted-subset datasets, despite the large sequencing depth. Pairwise subsampling indicated that sequencing depth was expected to affect the degree of clonotype sharing among donors. Sampling was restricted to blood, and TCR repertoires in tissues likely differ from the TCR repertoires found in blood. The genetic and exposure-history diversity represented was limited by the small number of donors. Larger estimated clonotype richness was generally found for naive subsets than for memory subsets.

Donors were healthy HIV-negative adults with no recently reported acute infections or vaccinations. Every donor was a Caucasian adult living in Nashville, Tennessee, USA. CD4+ T cells were enriched by magnetic negative selection, after which naive cells were positively selected on CD45RA and the negative fraction was taken as the memory subset. After blood collection by leukapheresis, PBMCs were isolated using Ficoll-Histopaque density gradient centrifugation and then cryopreserved in the vapor phase of liquid nitrogen. Purity and quantity of every magnetically sorted T cell population were checked by analytical flow cytometry. Each sorted fraction had its genomic DNA isolated and then quantified by UV absorbance on a Nanodrop 2000c. The sample holds a few counts of this clone. Its antigen is unknown. No clone much larger than this one lies a single base away; base qualities are absent. The same CDR3 is also encoded by other DNA sequences in this sample.

This TCR came from a man aged 18 to 29 in good health. The chain uses TRBV5-4 and TRBJ2-7; 10 of the junction bases match TRBD1. Sequences were obtained from naive CD4+ T cells sorted from blood. This specimen's cell subset or site label, per the study, means: CD45RA+ positively selected. The DNA sequence follows: TGTGCCAGCAGCTGGGACAGGGGAATCTCGGAGCAGTACTTC. Translation gives CASSWDRGISEQYF.